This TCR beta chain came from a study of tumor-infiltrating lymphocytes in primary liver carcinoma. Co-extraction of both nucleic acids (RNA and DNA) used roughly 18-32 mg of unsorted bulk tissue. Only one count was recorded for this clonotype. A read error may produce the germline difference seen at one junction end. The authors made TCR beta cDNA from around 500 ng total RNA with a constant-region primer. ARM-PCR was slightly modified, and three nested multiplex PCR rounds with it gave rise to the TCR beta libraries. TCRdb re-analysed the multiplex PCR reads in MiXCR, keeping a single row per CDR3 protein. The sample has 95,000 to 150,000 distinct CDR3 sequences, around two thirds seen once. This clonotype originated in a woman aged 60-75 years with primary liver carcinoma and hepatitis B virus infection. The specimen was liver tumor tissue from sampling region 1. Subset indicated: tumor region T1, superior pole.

CDR3 coding DNA: TGTGCCAGCATGTACACCTCAACTAACGAAAAACTGTTTTTT. It yields the protein CASMYTSTNEKLFF. V and J are TRBV6-5 and TRBJ1-4; D is uncertain. In germline, CDR1 is MNHEY, CDR2 SVGAGI. This CDR3 spans 14 amino acids.